Listed below are T cell receptor beta chains from one sample, sequenced in a study of blood T cell repertoires in COVID-19. Assay: immunoSEQ multiplex PCR; the TCRdb copy retains only in-frame clones and omits some. The table shows a few hundred thousand clones, with under 90% occurring only once. The specimen was peripheral blood. All receptors derive from a woman in her thirties or forties who had recovered from COVID-19. Both conserved end residues are part of each CDR3. The D gene is left open where the match is weak. Only some rows state a clone size, as once, few, many or a class for expanded clones.

clone_size | d_call | j_call | v_call | cdr3_nt | cdr3_aa
NA | NA | TRBJ1-6 | TRBV30 | TGTGCCTGGAGTGTTAAGAGCTCCTATAATTCACCCCTCCACTTT | CAWSVKSSYNSPLHF
NA | TRBD2 | TRBJ2-7 | TRBV5-1 | TGCGCCAGCAGCTTGGTACCTAGCGGGAGCGGGGAGCAGTACTTC | CASSLVPSGSGEQYF
NA | TRBD1 | TRBJ1-5 | TRBV5-8 | TGTGCCAGCAGATCCCCGGGACAGGGCTACAATCAGCCCCAGCATTTT | CASRSPGQGYNQPQHF
NA | TRBD1 | TRBJ1-2 | TRBV29-1 | TGCAGCGTCCAAACGGGACAGGGTACCATCTATGGCTACACCTTC | CSVQTGQGTIYGYTF
NA | TRBD2 | TRBJ2-1 | TRBV15 | TGTGCCACCAGCACCCTAGCGGGAGCCCCCAATGAGCAGTTCTTC | CATSTLAGAPNEQFF
NA | TRBD2 | TRBJ2-7 | TRBV7-8 | TGTGCCAGCAGCTTAGAACTACGACTAGCGGGCCTCGAGCAGTACTTC | CASSLELRLAGLEQYF
once | TRBD1 | TRBJ2-7 | TRBV19 | TGTGCCAGTAGTCCAACGGGACAGGGTGGCGAGCAGTACTTC | CASSPTGQGGEQYF
NA | TRBD1 | TRBJ2-7 | TRBV3-1/TRBV3-2 | TGTGCCAGCAGTACCGGACAGGGGGCAATCTACGAGCAGTACTTC | CASSTGQGAIYEQYF
NA | TRBD2 | TRBJ2-2 | TRBV3-1/TRBV3-2 | TGTGCCAGCAGCCGCGGACTAGCCGGCGACACCGGGGAGCTGTTTTTT | CASSRGLAGDTGELFF
many | NA | TRBJ1-5 | TRBV2 | TGTGCCAGCAGTGAAATGGCCGAGGGTTTTCAGCCCCAGCATTTT | CASSEMAEGFQPQHF
NA | NA | TRBJ1-2 | TRBV6-5 | TGTGCCAGCAGTCGTCGCGCGGGAGTAGGTTATGGCTACACCTTC | CASSRRAGVGYGYTF
NA | NA | TRBJ1-5 | TRBV6-5 | TGTGCCAGCAGCCGAAACAGTGGGCCCCAGCATTTT | CASSRNSGPQHF
NA | NA | TRBJ1-4 | TRBV12-3/TRBV12-4 | TGTGCCAGCAGTTTCCAGGATGAAAAACTGTTTTTT | CASSFQDEKLFF
NA | NA | TRBJ2-7 | TRBV5-8 | TGTGCCAGCAGCTCCCAGATTACCTACGAGCAGTACTTC | CASSSQITYEQYF
NA | NA | TRBJ2-1 | TRBV13 | TGTGCCAGCAGCAGAACAGGGACCAATGAGCAGTTCTTC | CASSRTGTNEQFF
NA | NA | TRBJ1-2 | TRBV28 | TGTGCCAGCAGTCTTGATAGTAACTATGGCTACACCTTC | CASSLDSNYGYTF
NA | TRBD2 | TRBJ2-5 | TRBV7-6 | TGTGCCAGCACCCCACCGGGGGGGCGCGTAGAGACCCAGTACTTC | CASTPPGGRVETQYF
NA | TRBD1 | TRBJ1-5 | TRBV20-1 | TGCAGTGCTAGTGCGGACAGGTACAATCAGCCCCAGCATTTT | CSASADRYNQPQHF
NA | TRBD1 | TRBJ1-1 | TRBV30 | TGTGCCTGGAGTCGGGACAGAATAAAGAACACTGAAGCTTTCTTT | CAWSRDRIKNTEAFF
NA | NA | TRBJ2-7 | TRBV6-6 | TGTGCCAGCAGTCCTGGGAGCTCCTACGAGCAGTACTTC | CASSPGSSYEQYF
once | TRBD2 | TRBJ2-4 | TRBV10-3 | TGTGCCATCAGTGAGTCAGGGCTAGCGGGAAAAAACATTCAGTACTTC | CAISESGLAGKNIQYF
NA | NA | TRBJ2-2 | TRBV6-1 | TGTGCCAGCAGTCCCGCGGGGAACACCGGGGAGCTGTTTTTT | CASSPAGNTGELFF
NA | TRBD1 | TRBJ2-7 | TRBV5-1 | TGCGCCAGCAGCGTGACCGGGACAGGGGGTAATGAGCAGTACTTC | CASSVTGTGGNEQYF
NA | TRBD2 | TRBJ2-5 | TRBV30 | TGTGCCTGGAGTGGGACTAGCGGGAGGAGAATCCAAGAGACCCAGTACTTC | CAWSGTSGRRIQETQYF
NA | NA | TRBJ1-2 | TRBV6-9 | TGTGCCAGCAATCTAAGTGGCTACACCTTC | CASNLSGYTF
NA | NA | TRBJ1-1 | TRBV4-1 | TGCGCCAGCAGCATACAGGGACACCCTGGGGACACTGAAGCTTTCTTT | CASSIQGHPGDTEAFF
NA | TRBD1 | TRBJ2-7 | TRBV7-9 | TGTGCCAGCAGCTTATTGGGACAGGAGAGCTCCTACGAGCAGTACTTC | CASSLLGQESSYEQYF
NA | TRBD2 | TRBJ2-1 | TRBV4-1 | TGCGCCAGCAGCCAAGTGACTAGCGGGGGGAATGAGCAGTTCTTC | CASSQVTSGGNEQFF
once | TRBD1 | TRBJ2-5 | TRBV19 | TGTGCCAGTAGGGATACAGGGGCCGAGACCCAGTACTTC | CASRDTGAETQYF
NA | NA | TRBJ1-3 | TRBV5-1 | TGCGCCAGCAGCAACAGGGACTCTGGAAACACCATATATTTT | CASSNRDSGNTIYF
NA | NA | TRBJ1-1 | TRBV5-1 | TGCGCCAGCAGCCCCCGGGACTGGATTAACACTGAAGCTTTCTTT | CASSPRDWINTEAFF
once | TRBD1 | TRBJ1-5 | TRBV5-1 | TGCGCCAGCAGCTGGACAGGGGGTCAGCCCCAGCATTTT | CASSWTGGQPQHF
NA | TRBD2 | TRBJ2-7 | TRBV29-1 | TGCAGCGTTGAAGACGGAGCGGGAGACTCCTACGAGCAGTACTTC | CSVEDGAGDSYEQYF
few | TRBD1 | TRBJ1-4 | TRBV14 | TGTGCCAGCAGCCAAGTTACAGGGGGCAATGAAAAACTGTTTTTT | CASSQVTGGNEKLFF
once | NA | TRBJ2-1 | TRBV6-5 | TGTGCCAGTAAGCGGGTTTATGAGCAGTTCTTC | CASKRVYEQFF
NA | TRBD1 | TRBJ1-1 | TRBV11-3 | TGTGCCAGCAGCTCGGGACAGGGGATTGTGGGAACTGAAGCTTTCTTT | CASSSGQGIVGTEAFF
once | TRBD1 | TRBJ1-4 | TRBV5-4 | TGTGCCAGCAGTAGAGACAGGGCAACTAATGAAAAACTGTTTTTT | CASSRDRATNEKLFF
NA | TRBD2 | TRBJ2-7 | TRBV30 | TGTGCCTGGAGTGGCGGGAGGGACCACTCCTACGAGCAGTACTTC | CAWSGGRDHSYEQYF
NA | NA | TRBJ1-6 | TRBV7-3 | TGTGCCAGCAGCCTCGGGACTGATAATTCACCCCTCCACTTT | CASSLGTDNSPLHF
once | NA | TRBJ1-5 | TRBV10-3 | TGTGCCATCAGTGAGTCGAACCAACAAAATCAGCCCCAGCATTTT | CAISESNQQNQPQHF
NA | TRBD1 | TRBJ2-2 | TRBV7-3 | TGTGCCAGCAGCCTCTCGACAGGGTACGGGGAGCTGTTTTTT | CASSLSTGYGELFF